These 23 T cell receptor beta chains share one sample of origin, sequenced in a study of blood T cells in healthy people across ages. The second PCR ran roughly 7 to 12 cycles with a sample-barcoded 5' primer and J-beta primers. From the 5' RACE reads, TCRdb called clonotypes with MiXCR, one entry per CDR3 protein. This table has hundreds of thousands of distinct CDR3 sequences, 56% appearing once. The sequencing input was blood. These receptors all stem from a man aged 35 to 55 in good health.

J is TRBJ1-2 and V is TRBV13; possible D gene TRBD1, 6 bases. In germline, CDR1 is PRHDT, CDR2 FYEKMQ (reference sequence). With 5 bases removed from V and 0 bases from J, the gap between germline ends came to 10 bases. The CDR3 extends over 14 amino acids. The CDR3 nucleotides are TGTGCCAGCAGCCCCAGGACAGCTAACTATGGCTACACCTTC. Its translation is CASSPRTANYGYTF.

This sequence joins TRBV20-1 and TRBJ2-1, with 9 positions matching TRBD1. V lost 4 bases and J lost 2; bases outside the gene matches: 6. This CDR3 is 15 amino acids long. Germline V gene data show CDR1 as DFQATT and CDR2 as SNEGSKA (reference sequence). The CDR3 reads CSAKQGAATYNEQFF. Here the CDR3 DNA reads TGCAGTGCTAAACAGGGGGCCGCTACCTACAATGAGCAGTTCTTC.

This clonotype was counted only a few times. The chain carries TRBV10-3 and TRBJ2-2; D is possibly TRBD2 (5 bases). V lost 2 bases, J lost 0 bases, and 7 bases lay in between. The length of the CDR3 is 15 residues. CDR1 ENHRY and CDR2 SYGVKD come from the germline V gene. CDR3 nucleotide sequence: TGTGCCATCAGTGAGGTAGCGTCGAACACCGGGGAGCTGTTTTTT. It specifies CAISEVASNTGELFF.

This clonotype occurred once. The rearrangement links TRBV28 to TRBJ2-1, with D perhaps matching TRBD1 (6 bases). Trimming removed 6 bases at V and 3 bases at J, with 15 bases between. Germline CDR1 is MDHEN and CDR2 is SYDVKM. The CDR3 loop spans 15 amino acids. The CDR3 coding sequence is TGTGCCAGCAGCATCACAGGGAGCTACTACAATGAGCAGTTCTTC. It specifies CASSITGSYYNEQFF.

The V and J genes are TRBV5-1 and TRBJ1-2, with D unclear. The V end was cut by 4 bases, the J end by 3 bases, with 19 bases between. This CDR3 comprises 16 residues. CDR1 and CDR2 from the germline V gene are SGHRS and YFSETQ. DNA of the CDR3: TGCGCCAGCAGCAGGACGGCGGTTAGAGACGACTATGGCTACACCTTC. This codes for CASSRTAVRDDYGYTF.

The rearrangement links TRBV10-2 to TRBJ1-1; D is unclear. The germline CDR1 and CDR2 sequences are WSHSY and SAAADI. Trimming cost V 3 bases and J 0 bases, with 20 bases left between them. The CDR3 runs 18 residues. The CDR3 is CASSDPPRGMHMNTEAFF. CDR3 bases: TGCGCCAGCAGTGATCCCCCACGGGGTATGCACATGAACACTGAAGCTTTCTTT.

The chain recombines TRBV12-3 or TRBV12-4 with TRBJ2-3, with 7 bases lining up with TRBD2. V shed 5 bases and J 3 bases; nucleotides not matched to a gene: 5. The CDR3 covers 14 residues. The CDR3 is CASSPGTITDTQYF. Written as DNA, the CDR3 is TGTGCCAGCAGTCCGGGGACTATTACAGATACGCAGTATTTT.

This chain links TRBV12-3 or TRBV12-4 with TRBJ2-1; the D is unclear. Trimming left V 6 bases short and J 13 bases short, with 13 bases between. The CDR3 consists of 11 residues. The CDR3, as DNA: TGTGCCAGCAGCAACTTGGCCGGTCAGTTCTTC. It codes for CASSNLAGQFF.

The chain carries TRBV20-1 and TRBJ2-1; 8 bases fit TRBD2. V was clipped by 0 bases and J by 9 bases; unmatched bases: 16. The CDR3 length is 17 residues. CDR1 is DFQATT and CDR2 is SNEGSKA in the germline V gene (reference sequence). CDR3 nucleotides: TGCAGTGCTAGAGATAGGGGAGTTCGCGGGGGGCCTGGTGAGCAGTTCTTC. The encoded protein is CSARDRGVRGGPGEQFF.

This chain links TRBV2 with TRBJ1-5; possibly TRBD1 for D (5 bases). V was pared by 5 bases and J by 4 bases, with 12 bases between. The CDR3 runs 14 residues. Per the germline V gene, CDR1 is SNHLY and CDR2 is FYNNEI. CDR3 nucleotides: TGTGCCAGCAGTTGGGACCCGGGGAATCAGCCCCAGCATTTT. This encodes CASSWDPGNQPQHF. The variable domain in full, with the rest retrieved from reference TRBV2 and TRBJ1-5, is EPEVTQTPSHQVTQMGQEVILRCVPISNHLYFYWYRQILGQKVEFLVSFYNNEISEKSEIFDDQFSVERPDGSNFTLKIRSTKLEDSAMYFCASSWDPGNQPQHFGDGTRLSIL.

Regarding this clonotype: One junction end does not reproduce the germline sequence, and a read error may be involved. The CDR3 region is CASGQEASSYNEQYF. CDR3 DNA: TGTGCCAGCGGCCAAGAGGCGAGCTCCTACAATGAGCAGTACTTC. V usage is TRBV4-2 and J usage is TRBJ2-1; D not resolved. Judging by the DNA end, TRBJ2-7 fits better; the J call may be wrong. CDR1 and CDR2 (germline): LGHNA, YNFKEQ. The CDR3 extends over 15 amino acids.

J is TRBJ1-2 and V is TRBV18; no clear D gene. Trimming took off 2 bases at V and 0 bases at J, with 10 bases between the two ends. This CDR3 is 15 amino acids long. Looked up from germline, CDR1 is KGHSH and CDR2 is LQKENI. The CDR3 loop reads CASSPIGNSNYGYTF. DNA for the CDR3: TGTGCCAGCTCACCAATAGGGAATTCTAACTATGGCTACACCTTC. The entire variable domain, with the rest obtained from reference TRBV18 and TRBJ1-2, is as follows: NAGVMQNPRHLVRRRGQEARLRCSPMKGHSHVYWYRQLPEEGLKFMVYLQKENIIDESGMPKERFSAEFPKEGPSILRIQQVVRGDSAAYFCASSPIGNSNYGYTFGSGTRLTVV.

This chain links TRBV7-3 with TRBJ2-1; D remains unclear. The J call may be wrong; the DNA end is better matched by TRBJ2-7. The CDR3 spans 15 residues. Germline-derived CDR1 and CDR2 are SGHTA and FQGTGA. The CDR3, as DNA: TGTGCCAGCAGCTTAGAGGACCTCTCCTACAATGAGCAGTACTTC. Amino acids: CASSLEDLSYNEQYF.

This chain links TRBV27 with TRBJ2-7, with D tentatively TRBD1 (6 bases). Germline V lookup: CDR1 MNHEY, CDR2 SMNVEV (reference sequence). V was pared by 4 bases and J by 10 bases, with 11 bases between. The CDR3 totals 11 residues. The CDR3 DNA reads TGTGCCAGCAGTTCTCCACAGGGCCAGTACTTC. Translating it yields CASSSPQGQYF.

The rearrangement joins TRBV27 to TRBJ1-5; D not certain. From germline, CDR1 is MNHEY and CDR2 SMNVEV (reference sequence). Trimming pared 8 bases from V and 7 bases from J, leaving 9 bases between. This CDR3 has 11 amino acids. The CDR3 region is CASPPFQPQHF. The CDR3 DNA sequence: TGTGCCAGCCCCCCCTTCCAGCCCCAGCATTTT.

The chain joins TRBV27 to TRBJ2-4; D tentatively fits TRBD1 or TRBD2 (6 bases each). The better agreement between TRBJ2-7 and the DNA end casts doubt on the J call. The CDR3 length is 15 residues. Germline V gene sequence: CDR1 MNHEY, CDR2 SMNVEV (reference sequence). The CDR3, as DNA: TGTGCCAGCAGTTTATATCCGGGGGCGATCTACGAGCAGTACTTC. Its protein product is CASSLYPGAIYEQYF.

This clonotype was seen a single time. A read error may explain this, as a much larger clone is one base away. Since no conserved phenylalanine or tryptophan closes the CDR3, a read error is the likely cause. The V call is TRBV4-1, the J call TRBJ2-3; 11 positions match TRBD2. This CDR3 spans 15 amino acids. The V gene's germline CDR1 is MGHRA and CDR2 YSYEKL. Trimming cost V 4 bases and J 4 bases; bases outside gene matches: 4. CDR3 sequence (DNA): TGCGCCAGCAGCCCACTAGCGGGAGTTTCAGATACGCAGTATTTA. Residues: CASSPLAGVSDTQYL.

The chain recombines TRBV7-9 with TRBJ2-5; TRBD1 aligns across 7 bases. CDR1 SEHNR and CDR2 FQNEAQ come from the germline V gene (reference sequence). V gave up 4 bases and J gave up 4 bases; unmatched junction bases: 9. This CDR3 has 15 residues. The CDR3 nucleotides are TGTGCCAGCAGCTATGGTGACAGGGATCGAGAGACCCAGTACTTC. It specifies CASSYGDRDRETQYF.

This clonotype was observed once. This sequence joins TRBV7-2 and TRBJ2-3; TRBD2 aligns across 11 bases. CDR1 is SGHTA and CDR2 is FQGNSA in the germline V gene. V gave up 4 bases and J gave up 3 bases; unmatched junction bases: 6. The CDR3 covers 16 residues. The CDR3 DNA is TGTGCCAGCAGCTCCAAACTAGCGGGGGTGACAGATACGCAGTATTTT. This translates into CASSSKLAGVTDTQYF.

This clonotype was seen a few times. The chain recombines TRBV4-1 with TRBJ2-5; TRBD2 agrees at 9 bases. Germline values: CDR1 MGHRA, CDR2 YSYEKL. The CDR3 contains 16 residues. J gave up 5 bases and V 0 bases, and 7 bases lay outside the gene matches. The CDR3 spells CASSQDDAGGVETQYF. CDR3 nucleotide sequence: TGCGCCAGCAGCCAAGATGACGCGGGGGGGGTGGAGACCCAGTACTTC.

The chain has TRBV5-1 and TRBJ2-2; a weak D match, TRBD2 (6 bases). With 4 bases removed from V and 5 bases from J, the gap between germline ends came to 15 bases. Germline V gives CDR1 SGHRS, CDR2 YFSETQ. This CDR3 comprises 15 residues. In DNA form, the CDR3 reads TGCGCCAGCAGCCGGGGACTTCCCTCGACCGGGGAGCTGTTTTTT. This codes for CASSRGLPSTGELFF.

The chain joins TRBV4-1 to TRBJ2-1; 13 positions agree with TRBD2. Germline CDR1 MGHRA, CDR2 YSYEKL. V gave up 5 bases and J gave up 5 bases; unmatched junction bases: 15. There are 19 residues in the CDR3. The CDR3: CASSYNEFSGLAGDNEQFF. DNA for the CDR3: TGCGCCAGCAGCTATAACGAATTTTCTGGACTAGCGGGGGACAATGAGCAGTTCTTC.

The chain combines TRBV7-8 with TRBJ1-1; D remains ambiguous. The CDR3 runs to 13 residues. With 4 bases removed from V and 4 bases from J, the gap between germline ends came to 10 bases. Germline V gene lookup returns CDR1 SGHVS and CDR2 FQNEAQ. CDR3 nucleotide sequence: TGTGCCAGCAGCTCCGTCGTAAGCACTGAAGCTTTCTTT. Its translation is CASSSVVSTEAFF.